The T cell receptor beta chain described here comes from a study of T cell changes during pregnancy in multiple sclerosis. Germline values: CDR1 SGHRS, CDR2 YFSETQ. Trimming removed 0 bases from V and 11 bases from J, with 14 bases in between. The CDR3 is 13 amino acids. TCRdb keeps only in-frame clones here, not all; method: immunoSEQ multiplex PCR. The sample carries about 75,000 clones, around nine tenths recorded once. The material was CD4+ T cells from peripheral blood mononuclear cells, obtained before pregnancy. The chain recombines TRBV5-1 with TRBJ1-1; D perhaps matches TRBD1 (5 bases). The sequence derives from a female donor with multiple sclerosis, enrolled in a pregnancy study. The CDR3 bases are TGCGCCAGCAGCTTGGCCCAGGGTAATAGCGCTTTCTTT. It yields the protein CASSLAQGNSAFF.